These T cell receptor beta chains were read from a single sample in a study of beta chain features in type 1 diabetes. Method: immunoSEQ multiplex PCR; TCRdb's copy keeps in-frame clones and lacks some. The sample holds roughly 340,000 clones; 13% are singletons and the top ten take roughly 0.015%. Sequenced input: naive CD4+ T cells from blood. These receptors were taken from a woman aged 18-35 years with type 1 diabetes. Both conserved end residues are part of each CDR3. The D gene is left open where the match is weak. The size field is filled for only some rows; it gives once, few, many or a size class.

d_call	v_call	j_call	clone_size	cdr3_nt	cdr3_aa
NA	TRBV23-1	TRBJ2-7	many	TGCGCCAGCAGTCAATCTCGGTGGCGGCGGCACCTTTACGAGCAGTACTTC	CASSQSRWRRHLYEQYF
TRBD1	TRBV30	TRBJ1-5	NA	TGTGCCTGGTCCCGGGACAGGGGGCGAAGGAGCAATCAGCCCCAGCATTTT	CAWSRDRGRRSNQPQHF
TRBD2	TRBV18	TRBJ2-3	few	TGTGCCAGCTCACTAGCGGGAGGGCCTGGAGATACGCAGTATTTT	CASSLAGGPGDTQYF
NA	TRBV15	TRBJ1-2	once	TGTGCCACCAGCAGAGATCTCAGGGATGGTTATGGCTACACCTTC	CATSRDLRDGYGYTF
TRBD1	TRBV19	TRBJ2-6	NA	TGTGCCAGTAGTATTTACAGGGGCTCTGGGGCCAACGTCCTGACTTTC	CASSIYRGSGANVLTF
TRBD1	TRBV4-3	TRBJ2-3	NA	TGCGCCAGCAGCCAAGATATCGGGACAGATCGAGATACGCAGTATTTT	CASSQDIGTDRDTQYF
TRBD2	TRBV18	TRBJ2-3	few	TGTGCCAGCTCACCACAGACGGGAGGAGATACGCAGTATTTT	CASSPQTGGDTQYF
NA	TRBV30	TRBJ1-2	NA	TGTGCCTGGAGACAAGTCTATGGCTACACCTTC	CAWRQVYGYTF
TRBD1	TRBV5-1	TRBJ2-1	NA	TGCGCCAGCAGTCCGGGACAGGGGGGAAATGAGCAGTTCTTC	CASSPGQGGNEQFF
NA	TRBV30	TRBJ2-3	few	TGTGCCTGGGCGGGGGCCCCTCTTAGCACAGATACGCAGTATTTT	CAWAGAPLSTDTQYF